Below, one TCR beta chain is given with its context. The treatment is: approximately 18 received Ad26.COV2.S at low or high dose, single or two shots; several received placebo; per-sample allocation not given. Specimens were obtained on day 63 following the first vaccine or placebo injection. The data derive from a study of Ad26.COV2.S vaccination and SARS-CoV-2 variants. Trimming at V came to 4 bases and at J to 2 bases, leaving 6 bases not matched to a gene. CDR1 and CDR2 (germline): KGHSH, LQKENI. The CDR3 extends over 17 amino acids. Profiling relied on immunoSEQ multiplex PCR, and the TCRdb table lists in-frame clones only, not all of them. The table lists about 460,000 clones, nearly 90% of them singletons.

The material was peripheral blood, obtained in a trial of Ad26.COV2.S vaccine versus placebo. The TCR originated in a person aged 18-65 years who received the Ad26.COV2.S COVID-19 vaccine or a placebo. The chain is built from TRBV18 and TRBJ2-6, with 9 bases matching TRBD2. The CDR3 nucleotides are TGTGCCAGCTCACTCACGGGACTAGCCGCTGGGGCCAACGTCCTGACTTTC. It is translated as CASSLTGLAAGANVLTF. Supplemented by reference TRBV18 and TRBJ2-6, the full variable domain reads NAGVMQNPRHLVRRRGQEARLRCSPMKGHSHVYWYRQLPEEGLKFMVYLQKENIIDESGMPKERFSAEFPKEGPSILRIQQVVRGDSAAYFCASSLTGLAAGANVLTFGAGSRLTVL.